This T cell receptor beta chain was identified in a study of Ad26.COV2.S vaccination and SARS-CoV-2 variants. Study overall: The donor participated in the COV1001 trial, in its Ad26.COV2.S arm. Once or twice, 56 days apart, Ad26.COV2.S was delivered intramuscularly.

The treatment denotes: roughly 19 received Ad26.COV2.S at low or high dose, single or two shots; roughly five received placebo; per-sample allocation not given. Day 63 after the first injection of vaccine or placebo was the sampling time. In Boston, an adult donor aged 18-55 years took part. Expressing Wuhan-strain SARS-CoV-2 spike, an Ad26 vector served as the vaccine. Clones were read by immunoSEQ multiplex PCR, and TCRdb kept only the in-frame ones, dropping some. The data contain some 340,000 clones, approximately 80% of them singletons. The clonotype was recovered from a person between 18 and 60 years old who received the Ad26.COV2.S COVID-19 vaccine or a placebo. Sequencing was performed on peripheral blood, taken in a trial of Ad26.COV2.S vaccine versus placebo.

In nucleotides, the CDR3 is TGTGCCAGCAGTAGACCAGGGTCTAATGAAAAACTGTTTTTT. Translation gives CASSRPGSNEKLFF. The chain joins TRBV2 to TRBJ1-4; D perhaps matches TRBD1 (5 bases). The length of the CDR3 is 14 residues. Trimming took 5 bases from V and 3 from J, leaving 10 bases between them. The germline V gene encodes CDR1 SNHLY and CDR2 FYNNEI.